These T cell receptor beta chains were read from a single sample in a study of graft-versus-host responses after intestinal transplantation. No antigens are known for them. The protocol was immunoSEQ multiplex PCR, while the TCRdb copy is restricted to in-frame clones and leaves out a portion. The table lists tens of thousands of clones, 91% of them singletons. The specimen comprised unstimulated CD8+ T cells sorted from spleen or lymph node cells, sampled before intestinal transplant. Receptors originate from a human donor who received an intestinal transplant. Both conserved end residues are trimmed from each CDR3. The order of the fields is J gene, V gene, clone size, CDR3 protein. Expanded clones are given a class, and other clones once, few, many or no size at all.

J gene: TRBJ1-1
V gene: TRBV9
clone size: once
CDR3 protein: ASSVAEGEAF

J gene: TRBJ2-3
V gene: TRBV7-8
clone size: -
CDR3 protein: ASSVTGGWGTDTQY

J gene: TRBJ2-7
V gene: TRBV6-1
clone size: few
CDR3 protein: ASSEARTGEEQY

J gene: TRBJ2-5
V gene: TRBV6-1
clone size: -
CDR3 protein: ASSDLGYRANWETQY

J gene: TRBJ2-2
V gene: TRBV27
clone size: -
CDR3 protein: ASASGRQNTGELF

J gene: TRBJ1-4
V gene: TRBV7-6
clone size: -
CDR3 protein: ASSSTTGEEKLF

J gene: TRBJ2-5
V gene: TRBV27
clone size: -
CDR3 protein: ASSQSSGKPEETQY

J gene: TRBJ2-7
V gene: TRBV6-1
clone size: -
CDR3 protein: ASNLRSSYEQY

J gene: TRBJ1-1
V gene: TRBV5-1
clone size: -
CDR3 protein: ASSLVWESGNTEAF

J gene: TRBJ1-1
V gene: TRBV19
clone size: -
CDR3 protein: ASSHGGMNTEAF

J gene: TRBJ2-1
V gene: TRBV19
clone size: -
CDR3 protein: ASNGGVYDEQF

J gene: TRBJ2-7
V gene: TRBV6-5
clone size: -
CDR3 protein: ASSYSRLAGIHEQY

J gene: TRBJ1-6
V gene: TRBV28
clone size: -
CDR3 protein: ASSSGAGFSPLH

J gene: TRBJ2-2
V gene: TRBV4-3
clone size: -
CDR3 protein: ASSQDSSGGELF

J gene: TRBJ2-5
V gene: TRBV5-5
clone size: -
CDR3 protein: ASSLDWLVSETQY

J gene: TRBJ2-7
V gene: TRBV4-3
clone size: once
CDR3 protein: ASSQGNRGSYEQY

J gene: TRBJ2-7
V gene: TRBV27
clone size: -
CDR3 protein: ASSLSSAGGGEQY

J gene: TRBJ1-6
V gene: TRBV6-5
clone size: -
CDR3 protein: ASSFSGGNSPLH

J gene: TRBJ1-4
V gene: TRBV7-9
clone size: -
CDR3 protein: ASSSGTGLF

J gene: TRBJ2-1
V gene: TRBV27
clone size: -
CDR3 protein: ASRSAGGNNEQF

J gene: TRBJ2-7
V gene: TRBV6-5
clone size: -
CDR3 protein: ASSPRTSYEQY

J gene: TRBJ2-1
V gene: TRBV5-1
clone size: -
CDR3 protein: ASGTGVRDEQF

J gene: TRBJ2-2
V gene: TRBV5-1
clone size: -
CDR3 protein: ASSLPSENTGELF

J gene: TRBJ2-1
V gene: TRBV19
clone size: -
CDR3 protein: ASSITGGQSYNEQF

J gene: TRBJ2-3
V gene: TRBV5-5
clone size: -
CDR3 protein: ASSLESGQHSTQY

J gene: TRBJ2-1
V gene: TRBV4-2
clone size: once
CDR3 protein: ASSHVGLAVRSYNEQF

J gene: TRBJ2-5
V gene: TRBV5-1
clone size: -
CDR3 protein: ASSRDTQETQY

J gene: TRBJ1-5
V gene: TRBV6-4
clone size: -
CDR3 protein: ASSDNWPQH

J gene: TRBJ2-2
V gene: TRBV7-6
clone size: once
CDR3 protein: ASSPGGAGELF

J gene: TRBJ1-4
V gene: TRBV6-5
clone size: -
CDR3 protein: ASSRGLREKLF

J gene: TRBJ2-3
V gene: TRBV9
clone size: -
CDR3 protein: ASSGTTGLGDTQY

J gene: TRBJ2-3
V gene: TRBV27
clone size: -
CDR3 protein: ASSLWRVGTQY

J gene: TRBJ2-4
V gene: TRBV7-2
clone size: once
CDR3 protein: ASSLVLAGGAKNIQY

J gene: TRBJ1-5
V gene: TRBV19
clone size: -
CDR3 protein: ASSIVRTGGFIGSNQPQH

J gene: TRBJ2-1
V gene: TRBV27
clone size: -
CDR3 protein: ASSLLGGTYNEQF

J gene: TRBJ1-1
V gene: TRBV5-6
clone size: -
CDR3 protein: ASSLEGDYTEAF

J gene: TRBJ1-2
V gene: TRBV5-8
clone size: -
CDR3 protein: ASSLRGTNYGYT

J gene: TRBJ1-1
V gene: TRBV9
clone size: -
CDR3 protein: ASTTGGTGSEAF

J gene: TRBJ2-7
V gene: TRBV12-5
clone size: -
CDR3 protein: ASGPGGSVYEQY

J gene: TRBJ2-1
V gene: TRBV4-3
clone size: once
CDR3 protein: ASSPGIDGQGANEQF

J gene: TRBJ2-3
V gene: TRBV5-6
clone size: -
CDR3 protein: ASRSRGGPTDTQY

J gene: TRBJ2-5
V gene: TRBV2
clone size: -
CDR3 protein: ASSGASVQETQY

J gene: TRBJ2-1
V gene: TRBV7-9
clone size: -
CDR3 protein: ASSYTSGPYNEQF

J gene: TRBJ1-4
V gene: TRBV19
clone size: once
CDR3 protein: ASRGPGGLF

J gene: TRBJ2-5
V gene: TRBV19
clone size: -
CDR3 protein: ASGGTVQETQY

J gene: TRBJ1-4
V gene: TRBV21-1
clone size: -
CDR3 protein: ASSDWTGPNEKLF